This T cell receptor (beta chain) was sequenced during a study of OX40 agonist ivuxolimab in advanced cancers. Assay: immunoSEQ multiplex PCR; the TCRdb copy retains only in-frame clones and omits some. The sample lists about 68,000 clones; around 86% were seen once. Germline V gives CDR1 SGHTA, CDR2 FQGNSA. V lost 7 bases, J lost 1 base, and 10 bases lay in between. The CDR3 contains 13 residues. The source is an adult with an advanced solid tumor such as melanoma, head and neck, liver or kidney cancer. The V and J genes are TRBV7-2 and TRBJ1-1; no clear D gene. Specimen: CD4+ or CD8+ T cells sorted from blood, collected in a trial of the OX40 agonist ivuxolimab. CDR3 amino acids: CASTPRRNTEAFF. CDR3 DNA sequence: TGTGCCAGCACCCCACGACGGAACACTGAAGCTTTCTTT. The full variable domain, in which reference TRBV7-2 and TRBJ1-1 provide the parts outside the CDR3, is GAGVSQSPSNKVTEKGKDVELRCDPISGHTALYWYRQSLGQGLEFLIYFQGNSAPDKSGLPSDRFSAERTGGSVSTLTIQRTQQEDSAVYLCASTPRRNTEAFFGQGTRLTVV.